This is a list of T cell receptor beta chains from one sample in a study of blood T cell repertoires in COVID-19. Data came from immunoSEQ multiplex PCR; TCRdb stores just in-frame clones and leaves some out. Of fewer than 300,000 clones detected, 80% to 85% appear once; the ten largest clones hold more than 15%. The sample consisted of peripheral blood. The receptors stem from a person aged 65 to 85 with COVID-19, enrolled during active disease. Both conserved end residues are trimmed from each CDR3. Each record gives: D gene, V gene, CDR3 protein. A D gene is named only where the DNA matches it firmly.

>-|TRBV2
ASRGGYQETQY
>TRBD2|TRBV5-1
ASSEGLAEETQY
>TRBD1|TRBV9
ASSQTGEVTLNSPLH
>-|TRBV5-1
ASSNRVYEQY
>-|TRBV4-2
ASSQDETGAGEKLF
>-|TRBV15
ATSREAGFGHEKLF
>TRBD1|TRBV29-1
SVGEGSWTGAYEQY
>-|TRBV28
SSRARGAGNTIY
>-|TRBV5-5
ASSLVGQPSTDTQY
>-|TRBV7-8
ASSFNEGGHSPLH
>-|TRBV11-2
ASSRYTRDIY
>-|TRBV6-5
ASKVAGASTDTQY
>-|TRBV30
AWSANYEQY
>TRBD2|TRBV28
ASSPPGGNIPYEQY
>-|TRBV27
ASSPQGDSETQY
>-|TRBV10-3
AISDGQLNTEAF
>TRBD2|TRBV20-1
SASRFLTSGTYEQY
>TRBD1|TRBV5-1
ASSLQGQGATDTQY
>TRBD2|TRBV13
ASSSGGQETQY
>-|TRBV28
ASNRIISQPQH
>-|TRBV7-6
ASSLGGRGQGDTQY
>TRBD1|TRBV23-1
ASSHPVRQGSGNTIY
>-|TRBV6-2/TRBV6-3
ASSYTYSANQPQH
>-|TRBV6-5
ASSTSGQGYNEQF
>TRBD1|TRBV6-1
ASSEGTGDKLAYEQY
>-|TRBV19
ASTSSWAVIKPQH
>-|TRBV7-8
ASSLGGRADTQY
>TRBD1|TRBV6-4
ASSDLPGQGPYNEQF
>TRBD2|TRBV5-4
ASSSAAGGGAWNEQF
>TRBD2|TRBV6-2/TRBV6-3
ASSYSLAGGPSSYNEQF
>-|TRBV7-2
ASSLARSKVVDEQF
>-|TRBV7-9
ASSRDSSYEQY